These 5 T cell receptor beta chains originate from one sample sequenced in a study of T cells in Graves' hyperthyroidism and ophthalmopathy. Amplification targeted TCR beta CDR3 regions from RNA transcripts. The study used the HTBI primer set for a first-round RT-PCR of the TCR CDR3. TCRdb reprocessed the multiplex PCR reads via MiXCR and lists one record per CDR3 protein. The sample has approximately 590,000 distinct CDR3 sequences; approximately 15% are singletons. Sequencing was done on a sample of blood. The receptors were sampled from a woman aged 30 to 39 with Graves' hyperthyroidism.

The V call is TRBV5-1, the J call TRBJ1-6; D is perhaps TRBD1 (5 bases). The ends were cut back, 0 bases at V and 10 bases at J, with 17 bases in the middle. The CDR3 spans 16 residues. Germline assignment: CDR1 SGHRS and CDR2 YFSETQ. This CDR3 reads CASSLAGTMAGSPLHF. Written as DNA, the CDR3 is TGCGCCAGCAGCTTGGCCGGGACGATGGCAGGATCACCCCTCCACTTT.

The chain links TRBV6-1 to TRBJ2-7; D is perhaps TRBD1 (6 bases). V lost 2 bases to trimming and J lost 3 bases, with 8 bases between them. Germline V gene lookup returns CDR1 MNHNS and CDR2 SASEGT. The CDR3 runs 13 residues. CDR3 residues: CASSEKGVYEQYF. The CDR3 coding sequence is TGTGCCAGCAGTGAAAAGGGGGTCTACGAGCAGTACTTC.

The chain links TRBV9 to TRBJ2-7; D uncertain. CDR3 length: 14 amino acids. The V gene lost 8 bases and the J gene lost 2 bases, with 17 bases spanning the gap. The germline V gene encodes CDR1 SGDLS and CDR2 YYNGEE. The CDR3 sequence is CASTKRAYPYEQYF. In DNA, the CDR3 is TGTGCCAGTACGAAACGGGCATATCCCTACGAGCAGTACTTC.

This clonotype has a count of ten or more. The chain has TRBV27 and TRBJ1-2; 9 nucleotides agree with TRBD1. Germline lookup yields CDR1 MNHEY and CDR2 SMNVEV (reference sequence). The CDR3 totals 17 residues. Losses at the gene ends were 6 bases for V and 2 bases for J; bases not matched to a gene: 13. CDR3 nucleotide sequence: TGTGCCAGCAGCGGGGGCCACGGGACAGGGAAGAACTATGGCTACACCTTC. Its translation: CASSGGHGTGKNYGYTF.

This clonotype was found many times. The CDR3 loop reads CASSPGQLHEQFF. The CDR3, as DNA: TGTGCCAGCAGCCCGGGACAGTTACATGAGCAGTTCTTC. The chain recombines TRBV11-2 with TRBJ2-1; 7 bases map to TRBD1. This CDR3 contains 13 residues. CDR1 SGHAT and CDR2 FQNNGV come from the germline V gene. The ends lost 5 bases at V and 8 bases at J; junction bases unmatched: 6.